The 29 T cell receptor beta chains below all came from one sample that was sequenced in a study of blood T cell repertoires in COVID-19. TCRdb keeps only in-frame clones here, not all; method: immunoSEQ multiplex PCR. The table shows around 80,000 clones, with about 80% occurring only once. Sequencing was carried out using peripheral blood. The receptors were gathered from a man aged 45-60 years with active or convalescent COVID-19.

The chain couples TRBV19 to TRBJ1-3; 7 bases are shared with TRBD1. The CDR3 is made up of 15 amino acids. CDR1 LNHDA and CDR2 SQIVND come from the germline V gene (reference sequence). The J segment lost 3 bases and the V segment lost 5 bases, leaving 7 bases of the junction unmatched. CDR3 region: CASSWNRGSGNTIYF. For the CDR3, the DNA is TGTGCCAGTAGTTGGAACAGGGGCAGTGGAAACACCATATATTTT. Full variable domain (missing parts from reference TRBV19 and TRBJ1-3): DGGITQSPKYLFRKEGQNVTLSCEQNLNHDAMYWYRQDPGQGLRLIYYSQIVNDFQKGDIAEGYSVSREKKESFPLTVTSAQKNPTAFYLCASSWNRGSGNTIYFGEGSWLTVV.

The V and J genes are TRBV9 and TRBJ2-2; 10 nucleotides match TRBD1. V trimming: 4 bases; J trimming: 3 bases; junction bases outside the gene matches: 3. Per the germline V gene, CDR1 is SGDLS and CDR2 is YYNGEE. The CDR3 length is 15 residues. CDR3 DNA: TGTGCCAGCAGCTTAGGACAGGGGGACACCGGGGAGCTGTTTTTT. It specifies CASSLGQGDTGELFF.

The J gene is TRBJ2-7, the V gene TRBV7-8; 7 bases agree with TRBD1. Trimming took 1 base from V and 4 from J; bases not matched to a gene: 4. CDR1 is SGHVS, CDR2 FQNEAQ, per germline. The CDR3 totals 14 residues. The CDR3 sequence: CASSLGTGVYEQYF. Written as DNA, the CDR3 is TGTGCCAGCAGCTTAGGGACAGGAGTATACGAGCAGTACTTC.

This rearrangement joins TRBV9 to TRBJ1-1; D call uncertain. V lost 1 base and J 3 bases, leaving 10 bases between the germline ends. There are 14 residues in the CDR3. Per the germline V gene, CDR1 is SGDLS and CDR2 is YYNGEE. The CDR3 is CASSVFLRDTEAFF. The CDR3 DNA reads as TGTGCCAGCAGCGTATTCCTACGGGACACTGAAGCTTTCTTT.

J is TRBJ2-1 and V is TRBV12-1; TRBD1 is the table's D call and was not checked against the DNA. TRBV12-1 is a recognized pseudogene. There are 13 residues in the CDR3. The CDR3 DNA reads TGTGCCAGCAGCTTTCGACAATACAATGAGCAGTTCTTC. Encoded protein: CASSFRQYNEQFF.

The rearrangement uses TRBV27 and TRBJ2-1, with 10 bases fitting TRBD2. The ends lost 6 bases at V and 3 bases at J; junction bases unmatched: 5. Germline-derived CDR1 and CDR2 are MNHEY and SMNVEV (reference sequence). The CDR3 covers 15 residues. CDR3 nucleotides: TGTGCCAGCAGCAGACTAGCGGGTATCTACAATGAGCAGTTCTTC. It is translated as CASSRLAGIYNEQFF.

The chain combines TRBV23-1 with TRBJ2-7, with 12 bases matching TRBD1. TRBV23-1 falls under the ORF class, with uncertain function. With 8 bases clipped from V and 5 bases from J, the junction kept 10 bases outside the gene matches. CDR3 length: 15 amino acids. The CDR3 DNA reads TGCGCCAGCGGACTACTGGGACAGGGGGCTGACGAGCAGTACTTC. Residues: CASGLLGQGADEQYF.

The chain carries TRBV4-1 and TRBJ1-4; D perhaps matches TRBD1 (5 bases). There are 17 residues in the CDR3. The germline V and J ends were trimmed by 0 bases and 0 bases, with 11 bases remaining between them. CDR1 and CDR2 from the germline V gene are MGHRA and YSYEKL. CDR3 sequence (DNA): TGCGCCAGCAGCCAAGAGACAGATAGAACAACTAATGAAAAACTGTTTTTT. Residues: CASSQETDRTTNEKLFF.

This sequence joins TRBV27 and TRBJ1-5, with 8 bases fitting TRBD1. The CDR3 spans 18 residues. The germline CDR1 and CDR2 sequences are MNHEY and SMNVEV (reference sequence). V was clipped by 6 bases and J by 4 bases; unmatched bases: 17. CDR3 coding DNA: TGTGCCAGCAGCTCAGGCCGGGACAGGCCCAATCGGAATCAGCCCCAGCATTTT. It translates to CASSSGRDRPNRNQPQHF.

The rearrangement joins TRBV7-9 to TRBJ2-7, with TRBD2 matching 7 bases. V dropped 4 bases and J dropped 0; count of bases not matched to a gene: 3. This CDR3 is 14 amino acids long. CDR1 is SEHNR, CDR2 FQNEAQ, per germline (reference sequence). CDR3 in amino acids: CASSWEGFSYEQYF. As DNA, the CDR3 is TGTGCCAGCAGCTGGGAGGGCTTCTCCTACGAGCAGTACTTC.

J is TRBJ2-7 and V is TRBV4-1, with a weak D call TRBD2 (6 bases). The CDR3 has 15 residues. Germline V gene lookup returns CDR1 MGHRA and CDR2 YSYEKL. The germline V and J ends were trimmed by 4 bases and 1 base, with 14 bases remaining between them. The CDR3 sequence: CASSRTGTGSYEQYF. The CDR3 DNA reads TGCGCCAGCAGCCGTACCGGGACTGGTTCCTACGAGCAGTACTTC.

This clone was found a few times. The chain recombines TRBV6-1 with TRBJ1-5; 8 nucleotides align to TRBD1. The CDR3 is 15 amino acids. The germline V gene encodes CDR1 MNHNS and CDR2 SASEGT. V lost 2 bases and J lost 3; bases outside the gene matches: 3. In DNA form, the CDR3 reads TGTGCCAGCAGTGAACAGGACAGGGCCAATCAGCCCCAGCATTTT. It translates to CASSEQDRANQPQHF.

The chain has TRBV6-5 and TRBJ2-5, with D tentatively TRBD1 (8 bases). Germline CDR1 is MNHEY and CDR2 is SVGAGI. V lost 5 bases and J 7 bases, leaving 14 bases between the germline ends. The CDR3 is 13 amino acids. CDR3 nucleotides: TGTGCCAGCAGTCGACAGGGGAGGGCGACCCAGTACTTC. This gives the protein CASSRQGRATQYF.

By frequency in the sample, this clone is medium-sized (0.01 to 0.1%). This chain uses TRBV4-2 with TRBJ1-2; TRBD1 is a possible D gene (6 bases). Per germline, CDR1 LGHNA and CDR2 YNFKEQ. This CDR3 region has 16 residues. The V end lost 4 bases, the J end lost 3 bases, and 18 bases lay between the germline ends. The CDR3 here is CASSRSNREMDYGYTF. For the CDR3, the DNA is TGTGCCAGCAGCCGATCAAACAGGGAAATGGACTATGGCTACACCTTC.

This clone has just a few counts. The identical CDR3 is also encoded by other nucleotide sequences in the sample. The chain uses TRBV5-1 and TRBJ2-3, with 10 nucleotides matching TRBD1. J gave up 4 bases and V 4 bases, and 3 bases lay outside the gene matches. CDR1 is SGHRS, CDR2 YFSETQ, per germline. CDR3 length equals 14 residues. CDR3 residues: CASSPGQGADTQYF. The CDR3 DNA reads TGCGCCAGCAGCCCCGGACAGGGGGCAGATACGCAGTATTTT.

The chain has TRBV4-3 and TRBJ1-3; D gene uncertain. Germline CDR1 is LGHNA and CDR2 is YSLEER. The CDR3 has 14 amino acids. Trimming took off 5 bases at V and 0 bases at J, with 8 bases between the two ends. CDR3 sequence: CASSTDRSGNTIYF. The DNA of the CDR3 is TGCGCCAGCAGCACAGATCGCTCTGGAAACACCATATATTTT.

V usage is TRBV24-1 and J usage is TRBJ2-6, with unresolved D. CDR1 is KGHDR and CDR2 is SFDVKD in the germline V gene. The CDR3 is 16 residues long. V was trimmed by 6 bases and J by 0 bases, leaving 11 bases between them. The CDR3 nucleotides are TGTGCCACCAGTCACCCTACTAACTCTGGGGCCAACGTCCTGACTTTC. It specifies CATSHPTNSGANVLTF.

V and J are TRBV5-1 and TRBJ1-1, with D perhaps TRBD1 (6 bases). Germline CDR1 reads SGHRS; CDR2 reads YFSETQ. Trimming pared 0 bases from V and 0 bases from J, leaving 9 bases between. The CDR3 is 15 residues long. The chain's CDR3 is CASSLATGLNTEAFF. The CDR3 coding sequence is TGCGCCAGCAGCTTGGCTACAGGGCTGAACACTGAAGCTTTCTTT.

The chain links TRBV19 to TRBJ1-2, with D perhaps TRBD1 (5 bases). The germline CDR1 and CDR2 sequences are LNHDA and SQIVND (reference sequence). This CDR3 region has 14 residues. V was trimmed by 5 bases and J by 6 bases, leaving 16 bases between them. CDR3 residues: CASSWGGITHGYTF. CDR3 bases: TGTGCCAGTAGTTGGGGCGGGATCACCCATGGCTACACCTTC.

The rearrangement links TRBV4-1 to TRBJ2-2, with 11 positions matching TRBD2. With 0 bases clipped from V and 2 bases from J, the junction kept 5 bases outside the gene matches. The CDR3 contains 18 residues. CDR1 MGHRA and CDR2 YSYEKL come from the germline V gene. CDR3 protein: CASSQDVSGGGNTGELFF. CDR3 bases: TGCGCCAGCAGCCAAGATGTTAGCGGGGGGGGAAACACCGGGGAGCTGTTTTTT.

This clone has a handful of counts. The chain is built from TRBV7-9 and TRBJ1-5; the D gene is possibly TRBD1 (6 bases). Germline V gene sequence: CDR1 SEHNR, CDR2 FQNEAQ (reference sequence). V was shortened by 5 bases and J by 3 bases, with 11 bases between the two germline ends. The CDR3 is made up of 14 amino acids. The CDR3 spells CASSRTENNQPQHF. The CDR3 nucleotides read TGTGCCAGCAGCCGGACAGAGAACAATCAGCCCCAGCATTTT.

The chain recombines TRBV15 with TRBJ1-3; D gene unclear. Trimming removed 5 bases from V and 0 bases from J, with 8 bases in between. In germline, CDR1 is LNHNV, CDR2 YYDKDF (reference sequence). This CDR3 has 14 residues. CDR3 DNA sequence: TGTGCCACCAGCCCCGAGGTCTCTGGAAACACCATATATTTT. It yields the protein CATSPEVSGNTIYF.

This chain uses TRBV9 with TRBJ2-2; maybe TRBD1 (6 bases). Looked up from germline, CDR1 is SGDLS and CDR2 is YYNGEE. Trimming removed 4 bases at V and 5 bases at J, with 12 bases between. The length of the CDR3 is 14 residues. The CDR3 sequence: CASSIRGDTGELFF. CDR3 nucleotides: TGTGCCAGCAGCATCAGGGGAGATACCGGGGAGCTGTTTTTT.

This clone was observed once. The CDR3 loop is CASRTSGGTGELFF. In nucleotides, the CDR3 is TGTGCCAGCAGGACTAGCGGGGGCACCGGGGAGCTGTTTTTT. This chain uses TRBV25-1 with TRBJ2-2, with 12 positions matching TRBD2. J was trimmed by 4 bases and V by 6 bases; bases with no gene match: 0. From germline, CDR1 is MGHDK and CDR2 SYGVNS. This CDR3 has 14 amino acids.

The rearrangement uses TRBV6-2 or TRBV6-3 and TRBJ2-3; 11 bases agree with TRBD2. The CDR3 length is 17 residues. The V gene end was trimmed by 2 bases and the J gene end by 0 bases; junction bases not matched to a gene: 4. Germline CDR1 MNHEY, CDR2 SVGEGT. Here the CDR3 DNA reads TGTGCCAGCAGTTACCCGCTAGCGGGGGGTAGCACAGATACGCAGTATTTT. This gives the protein CASSYPLAGGSTDTQYF.

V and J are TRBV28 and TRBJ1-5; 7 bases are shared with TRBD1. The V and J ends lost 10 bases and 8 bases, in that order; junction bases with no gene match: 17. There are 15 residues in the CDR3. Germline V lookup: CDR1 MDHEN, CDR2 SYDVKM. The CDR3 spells CATNGGGGLQEPQHF. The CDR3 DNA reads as TGTGCCACCAATGGAGGAGGGGGCCTTCAGGAGCCCCAGCATTTT.

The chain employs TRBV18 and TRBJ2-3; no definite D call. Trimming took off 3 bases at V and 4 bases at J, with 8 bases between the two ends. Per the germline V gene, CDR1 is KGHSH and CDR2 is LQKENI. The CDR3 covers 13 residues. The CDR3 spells CASSPGYPDTQYF. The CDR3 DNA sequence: TGTGCCAGCTCACCCGGGTACCCAGATACGCAGTATTTT.

The CDR3 loop reads CASSQERGNRLNTEAFF. CDR3 nucleotides: TGTGCCAGCAGCCAAGAAAGGGGGAACAGGTTGAACACTGAAGCTTTCTTT. The chain is built from TRBV14 and TRBJ1-1, with D possibly being TRBD1 (6 bases). The CDR3 covers 17 residues. The V gene lost 0 bases and the J gene lost 0 bases, with 14 bases spanning the gap. From germline, CDR1 is SGHDN and CDR2 FVKESK.

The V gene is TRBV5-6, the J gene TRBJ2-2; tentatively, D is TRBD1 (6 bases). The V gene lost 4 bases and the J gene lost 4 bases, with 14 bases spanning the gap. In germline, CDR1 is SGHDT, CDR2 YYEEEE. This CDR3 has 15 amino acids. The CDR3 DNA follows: TGTGCCAGCAGCCGAAATATGGGGGCCACCGGGGAGCTGTTTTTT. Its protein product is CASSRNMGATGELFF.